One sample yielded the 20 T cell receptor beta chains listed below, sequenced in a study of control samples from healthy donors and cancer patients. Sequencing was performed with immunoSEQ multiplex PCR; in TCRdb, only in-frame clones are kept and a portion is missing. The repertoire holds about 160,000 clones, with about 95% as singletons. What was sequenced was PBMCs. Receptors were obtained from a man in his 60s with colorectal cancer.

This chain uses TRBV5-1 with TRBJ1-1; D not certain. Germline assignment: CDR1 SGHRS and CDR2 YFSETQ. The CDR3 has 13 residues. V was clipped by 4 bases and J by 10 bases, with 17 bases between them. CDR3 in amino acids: CASSLVIEGGAFF. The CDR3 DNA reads TGCGCCAGCAGCCTGGTAATAGAAGGCGGAGCTTTCTTT.

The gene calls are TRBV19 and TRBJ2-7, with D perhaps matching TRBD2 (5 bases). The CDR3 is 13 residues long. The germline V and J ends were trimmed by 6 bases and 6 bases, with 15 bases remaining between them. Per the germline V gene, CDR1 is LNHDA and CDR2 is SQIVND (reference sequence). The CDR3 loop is CASRATSLGEQYF. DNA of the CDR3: TGTGCCAGTAGGGCGACTTCACTAGGCGAGCAGTACTTC. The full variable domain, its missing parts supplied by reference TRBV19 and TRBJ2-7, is DGGITQSPKYLFRKEGQNVTLSCEQNLNHDAMYWYRQDPGQGLRLIYYSQIVNDFQKGDIAEGYSVSREKKESFPLTVTSAQKNPTAFYLCASRATSLGEQYFGPGTRLTVT.

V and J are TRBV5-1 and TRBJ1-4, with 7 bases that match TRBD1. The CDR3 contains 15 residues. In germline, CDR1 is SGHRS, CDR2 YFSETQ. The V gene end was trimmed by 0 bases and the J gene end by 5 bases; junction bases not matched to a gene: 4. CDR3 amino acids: CASSLGGQNNEKLFF. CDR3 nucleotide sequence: TGCGCCAGCAGCTTGGGGGGACAGAACAATGAAAAACTGTTTTTT.

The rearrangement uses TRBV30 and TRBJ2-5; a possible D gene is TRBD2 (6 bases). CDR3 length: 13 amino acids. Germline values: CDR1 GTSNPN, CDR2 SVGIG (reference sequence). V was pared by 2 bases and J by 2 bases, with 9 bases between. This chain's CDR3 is CAWSLGTQETQYF. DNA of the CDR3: TGTGCCTGGAGTTTGGGGACTCAAGAGACCCAGTACTTC.

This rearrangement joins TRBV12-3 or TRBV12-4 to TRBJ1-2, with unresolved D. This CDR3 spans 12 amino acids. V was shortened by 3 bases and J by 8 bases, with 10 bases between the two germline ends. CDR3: CASSLKGLGYTF. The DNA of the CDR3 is TGTGCCAGCAGTTTGAAGGGCCTAGGCTACACCTTC.

The CDR3 bases are TGCGCCAGCAGCCAAGATAGTGGGGAGGTATTCCAGAACACCGGGGAGCTGTTTTTT. Translation: CASSQDSGEVFQNTGELFF. The rearrangement links TRBV4-1 to TRBJ2-2, with D possibly TRBD2 on 6 matching bases. With 0 bases removed from V and 1 base from J, the gap between germline ends came to 18 bases. The germline gives CDR1 MGHRA, CDR2 YSYEKL. The length of the CDR3 is 19 residues.

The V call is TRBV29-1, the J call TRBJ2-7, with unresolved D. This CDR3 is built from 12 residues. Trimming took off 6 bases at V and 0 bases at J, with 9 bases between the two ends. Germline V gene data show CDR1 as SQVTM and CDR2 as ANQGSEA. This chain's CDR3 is CSVRTRSYEQYF. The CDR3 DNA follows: TGCAGCGTCCGGACCCGCTCCTACGAGCAGTACTTC.

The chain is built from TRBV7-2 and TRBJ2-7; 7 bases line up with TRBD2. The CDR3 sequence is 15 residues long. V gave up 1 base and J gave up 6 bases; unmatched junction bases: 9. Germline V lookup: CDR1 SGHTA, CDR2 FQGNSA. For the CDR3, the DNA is TGTGCCAGCAGCTTAGAAAACAGCGGGGCAAGCGAGCAGTACTTC. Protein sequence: CASSLENSGASEQYF.

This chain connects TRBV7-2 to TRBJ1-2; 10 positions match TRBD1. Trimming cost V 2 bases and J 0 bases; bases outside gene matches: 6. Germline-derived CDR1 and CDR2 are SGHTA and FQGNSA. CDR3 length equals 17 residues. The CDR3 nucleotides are TGTGCCAGCAGCTTAAGGGGACAGGGGCCCCCTAACTATGGCTACACCTTC. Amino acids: CASSLRGQGPPNYGYTF.

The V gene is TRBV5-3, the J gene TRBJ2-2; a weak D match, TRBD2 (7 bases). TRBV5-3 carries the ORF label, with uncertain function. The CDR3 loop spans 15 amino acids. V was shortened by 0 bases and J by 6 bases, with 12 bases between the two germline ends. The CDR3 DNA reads TGTGCCAGAAGCTTGGACAGGGAGGGAGCCGGGGAGCTGTTTTTT. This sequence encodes CARSLDREGAGELFF.

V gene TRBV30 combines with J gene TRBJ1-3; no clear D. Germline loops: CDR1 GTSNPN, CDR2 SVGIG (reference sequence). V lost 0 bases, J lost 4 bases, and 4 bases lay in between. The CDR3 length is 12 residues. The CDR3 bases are TGTGCCTGGAGTGTACAGGGAAACACCATATATTTT. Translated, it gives CAWSVQGNTIYF.

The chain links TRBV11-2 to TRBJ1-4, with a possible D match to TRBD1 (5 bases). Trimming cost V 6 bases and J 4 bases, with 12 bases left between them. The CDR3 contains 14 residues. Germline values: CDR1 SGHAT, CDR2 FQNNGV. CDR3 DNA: TGTGCCAGCAGTAGCGGGACCTTTAATGAAAAACTGTTTTTT. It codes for CASSSGTFNEKLFF.

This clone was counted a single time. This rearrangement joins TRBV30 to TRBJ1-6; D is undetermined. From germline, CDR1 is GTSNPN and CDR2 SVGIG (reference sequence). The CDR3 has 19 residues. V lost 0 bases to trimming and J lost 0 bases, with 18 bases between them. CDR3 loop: CAWSVLDWRGSSYNSPLHF. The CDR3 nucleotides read TGTGCCTGGAGTGTATTGGATTGGAGAGGTAGCTCCTATAATTCACCCCTCCACTTT.

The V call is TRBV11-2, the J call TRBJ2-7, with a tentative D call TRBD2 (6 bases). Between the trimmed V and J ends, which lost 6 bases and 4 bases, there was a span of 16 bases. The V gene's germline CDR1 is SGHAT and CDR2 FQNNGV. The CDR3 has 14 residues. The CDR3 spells CASRGGLGPYEQYF. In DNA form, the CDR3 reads TGTGCCAGCAGGGGGGGATTAGGACCTTACGAGCAGTACTTC.

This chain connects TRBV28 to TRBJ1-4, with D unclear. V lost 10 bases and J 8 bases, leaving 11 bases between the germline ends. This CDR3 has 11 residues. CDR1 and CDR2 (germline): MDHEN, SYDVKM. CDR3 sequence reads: CATWGEEKLFF. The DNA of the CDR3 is TGTGCCACTTGGGGTGAGGAAAAACTGTTTTTT.

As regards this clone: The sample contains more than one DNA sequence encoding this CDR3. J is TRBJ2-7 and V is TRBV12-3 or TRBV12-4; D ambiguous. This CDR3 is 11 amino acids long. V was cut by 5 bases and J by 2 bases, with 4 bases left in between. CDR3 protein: CASSLTYEQYF. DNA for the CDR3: TGTGCCAGCAGTCTAACCTACGAGCAGTACTTC.

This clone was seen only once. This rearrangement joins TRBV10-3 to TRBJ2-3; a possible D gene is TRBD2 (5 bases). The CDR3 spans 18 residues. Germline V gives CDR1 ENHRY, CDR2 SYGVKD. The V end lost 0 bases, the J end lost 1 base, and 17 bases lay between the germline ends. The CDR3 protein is CAISESNRGALGTDTQYF. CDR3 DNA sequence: TGTGCCATCAGTGAGTCGAATCGGGGAGCCTTGGGCACAGATACGCAGTATTTT.

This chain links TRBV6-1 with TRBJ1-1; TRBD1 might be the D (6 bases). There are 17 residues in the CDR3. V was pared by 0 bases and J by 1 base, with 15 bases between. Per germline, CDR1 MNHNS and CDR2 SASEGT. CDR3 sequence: CASSEARGARRNTEAFF. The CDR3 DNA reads TGTGCCAGCAGTGAAGCGCGGGGGGCGAGAAGGAACACTGAAGCTTTCTTT.

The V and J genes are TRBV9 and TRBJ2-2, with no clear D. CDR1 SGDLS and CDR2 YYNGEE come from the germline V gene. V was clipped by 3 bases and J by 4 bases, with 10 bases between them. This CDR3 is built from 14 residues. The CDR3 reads CASSEPLGTGELFF. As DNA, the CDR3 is TGTGCCAGCAGCGAGCCCCTTGGCACCGGGGAGCTGTTTTTT.

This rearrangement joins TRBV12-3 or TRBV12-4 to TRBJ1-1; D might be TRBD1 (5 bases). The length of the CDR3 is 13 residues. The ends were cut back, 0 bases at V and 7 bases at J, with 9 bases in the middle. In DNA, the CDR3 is TGTGCCAGCAGTTTAGCTGCGACAGATGAAGCTTTCTTT. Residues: CASSLAATDEAFF.